These 21 T cell receptor beta chains were all obtained from the same sample, sequenced in a study of response to subunit inactivated influenza vaccine. MiXCR, run by TCRdb on the RT-PCR reads, gives a single entry per CDR3 protein. The sample holds 650,000 to 700,000 distinct CDR3 sequences; around 14% are singletons and the top ten take around a tenth. Material: PBMCs from blood, obtained 12 days after vaccination. These TCRs come from a man over 45 who received an inactivated influenza vaccine.

This clonotype turned up a few times. The rearrangement uses TRBV7-2 and TRBJ2-7; 10 bases are shared with TRBD2. Germline V gene lookup returns CDR1 SGHTA and CDR2 FQGNSA. The CDR3 is 15 residues long. V lost 1 base to trimming and J lost 4 bases; unmatched junction nucleotides: 4. CDR3 coding DNA: TGTGCCAGCAGCTTAGGGGGACTAGCGTATTACGAGCAGTACTTC. Its protein is CASSLGGLAYYEQYF.

The chain has TRBV15 and TRBJ1-6; 7 bases match TRBD1. Trimming removed 2 bases from V and 10 bases from J; junction bases left unmatched: 8. This CDR3 comprises 15 residues. Germline values: CDR1 LNHNV, CDR2 YYDKDF (reference sequence). The CDR3 protein is CATSRLRQGGSPLHF. The CDR3 DNA reads as TGTGCCACCAGCAGACTCCGACAGGGCGGCTCACCCCTCCACTTT.

The chain is built from TRBV10-1 and TRBJ1-1; D is perhaps TRBD1 (5 bases). V lost 0 bases to trimming and J lost 1 base, with 15 bases between them. Germline V lookup: CDR1 WNHNN, CDR2 SYGVQD (reference sequence). The CDR3 covers 17 residues. The CDR3 region has the DNA TGCGCCAGCAGTGAGTCGCTGGCGGGAGGGACGAACACTGAAGCTTTCTTT. It translates to CASSESLAGGTNTEAFF.

This rearrangement joins TRBV18 to TRBJ2-2, with D hard to call. The CDR3 consists of 16 residues. Germline loops: CDR1 KGHSH, CDR2 LQKENI. Trimming stripped 0 bases from V and 4 bases from J, with 12 bases between. CDR3 loop: CASSPPGRSGTGELFF. CDR3 nucleotides: TGTGCCAGCTCACCACCTGGCAGGTCGGGCACCGGGGAGCTGTTTTTT.

CDR3 nucleotide sequence: TGTGCCAGCAGCTACCCAAGGACCGGGGAGCTGTTTTTT. Protein product: CASSYPRTGELFF. The chain uses TRBV5-6 and TRBJ2-2; no reliable D call. CDR1 is SGHDT and CDR2 is YYEEEE in the germline V gene. V shed 3 bases and J shed 5 bases, with 8 bases lying between them. The CDR3 is 13 amino acids. Variable domain in full (rest from reference TRBV5-6 and TRBJ2-2): DAGVTQSPTHLIKTRGQQVTLRCSPKSGHDTVSWYQQALGQGPQFIFQYYEEEERQRGNFPDRFSGHQFPNYSSELNVNALLLGDSALYLCASSYPRTGELFFGEGSRLTVL.

Here the CDR3 reads CASSPNSESTDTQYF. The CDR3 DNA is TGTGCCAGCAGCCCGAACTCCGAAAGCACAGATACGCAGTATTTT. The chain carries TRBV7-9 and TRBJ2-3; D not resolved. V lost 5 bases and J 0 bases, leaving 12 bases between the germline ends. Per germline, CDR1 SEHNR and CDR2 FQNEAQ (reference sequence). CDR3 size: 15 residues.

The V and J genes are TRBV12-3 or TRBV12-4 and TRBJ1-2; 7 nucleotides agree with TRBD1. V lost 2 bases and J lost 4; bases outside the gene matches: 7. This CDR3 is built from 15 residues. The CDR3 loop reads CASSLIGTEPYGYTF. In DNA form, the CDR3 reads TGTGCCAGCAGTTTAATCGGGACAGAACCCTATGGCTACACCTTC.

This clonotype is medium-sized by share. The chain has TRBV14 and TRBJ2-5; the D is unclear. This CDR3 is built from 13 residues. Trimming left V 0 bases short and J 5 bases short, with 7 bases between. The V gene's germline CDR1 is SGHDN and CDR2 FVKESK. The CDR3 DNA sequence: TGTGCCAGCAGCCAAGATGGGTACGAGACCCAGTACTTC. This codes for CASSQDGYETQYF.

This clonotype has a handful of counts. This chain connects TRBV7-2 to TRBJ2-1, with D unresolved. Trimming cost V 0 bases and J 1 base, with 16 bases left between them. This CDR3 is built from 18 residues. The germline V gene has CDR1 SGHTA and CDR2 FQGNSA. CDR3 sequence reads: CASSLAVFALSSYNEQFF. Here the CDR3 DNA reads TGTGCCAGCAGCTTAGCAGTCTTCGCTTTGAGTTCCTACAATGAGCAGTTCTTC.

This sequence joins TRBV20-1 and TRBJ2-1, with TRBD1 identical over 9 bases. J lost 9 bases, V lost 3 bases, and 12 bases had no gene match. There are 15 residues in the CDR3. From germline, CDR1 is DFQATT and CDR2 SNEGSKA (reference sequence). CDR3 nucleotides: TGCAGTGCTAGGGTTCCGGGACAGGGTGTTGGTGAGCAGTTCTTC. This translates into CSARVPGQGVGEQFF.

V usage is TRBV5-1 and J usage is TRBJ2-3; 8 bases agree with TRBD2. V lost 3 bases to trimming and J lost 2 bases; unmatched junction nucleotides: 11. This CDR3 contains 17 residues. CDR1 and CDR2 from the germline V gene are SGHRS and YFSETQ. CDR3 bases: TGCGCCAGCAGCTCCTATAGCGGGGAAGGGATCACAGATACGCAGTATTTT. It yields the protein CASSSYSGEGITDTQYF.

This chain uses TRBV10-3 with TRBJ2-5, with TRBD2 as a possible D gene (6 bases). There are 13 residues in the CDR3. CDR1 is ENHRY, CDR2 SYGVKD, per germline. V lost 4 bases to trimming and J lost 5 bases, with 11 bases between them. The CDR3, as DNA: TGTGCCATCAGTGCCGCGGGACGGGAGACCCAGTACTTC. Translated, it gives CAISAAGRETQYF.

The gene calls are TRBV29-1 and TRBJ1-1, with D perhaps TRBD1 (6 bases). V was pared by 4 bases and J by 5 bases, with 20 bases between. CDR3 length equals 15 residues. Germline V CDR1 and CDR2: SQVTM, ANQGSEA. CDR3 nucleotides: TGCAGCGTTGTATCCTGGGTCAGGGGCGGGACTGAAGCTTTCTTT. Translating it yields CSVVSWVRGGTEAFF.

The genes are TRBV7-2 and TRBJ2-1, with 9 bases matching TRBD1. From germline, CDR1 is SGHTA and CDR2 FQGNSA. The trim removed 0 bases at V and 0 bases at J, leaving 12 bases unmatched. CDR3 length: 20 residues. The CDR3 sequence: CASSLAAAGTGFSSYNEQFF. The CDR3 nucleotides are TGTGCCAGCAGCTTAGCTGCAGCCGGGACAGGGTTTAGCTCCTACAATGAGCAGTTCTTC.

This clonotype was observed a handful of times. The genes are TRBV20-1 and TRBJ2-5; the D gene is possibly TRBD2 (6 bases). The CDR3 runs 14 residues. Trimming took 6 bases from V and 9 from J, leaving 23 bases between them. Germline CDR1 reads DFQATT; CDR2 reads SNEGSKA (reference sequence). Here the CDR3 reads CSAARNSLGEAQYF. The CDR3 coding sequence is TGCAGTGCCGCGAGGAACTCACTGGGGGAGGCCCAGTACTTC.

Ten or more counts support this clonotype. The chain joins TRBV4-3 to TRBJ1-6, with 9 bases lining up with TRBD1. V trimming: 3 bases; J trimming: 8 bases; junction bases outside the gene matches: 8. Germline-derived CDR1 and CDR2 are LGHNA and YSLEER. This CDR3 comprises 16 residues. In DNA, the CDR3 is TGCGCCAGCAGCCAGGCCCGGAGACAGGGGGATTCACCCCTCCACTTT. It yields the protein CASSQARRQGDSPLHF.

There are a few counts of this clonotype. This chain joins TRBV5-1 and TRBJ2-5; D remains ambiguous. V shed 3 bases and J shed 5 bases, with 17 bases lying between them. CDR3 length equals 15 residues. The germline gives CDR1 SGHRS, CDR2 YFSETQ. The CDR3 loop reads CASSSDGRKGETQYF. The CDR3 DNA is TGCGCCAGCAGCTCCGACGGACGAAAAGGGGAGACCCAGTACTTC.

This chain connects TRBV14 to TRBJ2-1; TRBD1 might be the D (6 bases). Germline V CDR1 and CDR2: SGHDN, FVKESK. V lost 4 bases to trimming and J lost 7 bases, with 20 bases between them. The CDR3 runs 16 residues. CDR3 amino acids: CASSPHRGGRRNEQFF. CDR3 nucleotides: TGTGCCAGCAGCCCCCACCGTGGGGGCCGGAGGAATGAGCAGTTCTTC. Using reference TRBV14 and TRBJ2-1 for the parts outside the CDR3, the full variable domain is EAGVTQFPSHSVIEKGQTVTLRCDPISGHDNLYWYRRVMGKEIKFLLHFVKESKQDESGMPNNRFLAERTGGTYSTLKVQPAELEDSGVYFCASSPHRGGRRNEQFFGPGTRLTVL.

This chain links TRBV20-1 with TRBJ2-3, with TRBD1 identical over 10 bases. The CDR3 covers 16 residues. Germline V gives CDR1 DFQATT, CDR2 SNEGSKA (reference sequence). V shed 2 bases, J shed 2 bases, and the junction held 7 bases outside the gene matches. CDR3: CSARNWGQGITDTQYF. CDR3 DNA: TGCAGTGCTAGAAATTGGGGACAGGGGATCACAGATACGCAGTATTTT.

This clonotype was detected many times. The chain employs TRBV7-9 and TRBJ1-2; 9 bases match TRBD1. Germline loops: CDR1 SEHNR, CDR2 FQNEAQ (reference sequence). J lost 4 bases, V lost 4 bases, and 10 bases had no gene match. The CDR3 totals 16 residues. The CDR3 coding sequence is TGTGCCAGCAGCTCTGATAGGACAGGGGCCTCCTATGGCTACACCTTC. Translation: CASSSDRTGASYGYTF.

V and J are TRBV4-2 and TRBJ2-6; the match to TRBD2 covers 9 bases. The length of the CDR3 is 19 residues. The V and J ends lost 4 bases and 0 bases, in that order; junction bases with no gene match: 10. The germline CDR1 and CDR2 sequences are LGHNA and YNFKEQ. CDR3 region: CASSRRPGLALSGANVLTF. The CDR3 DNA reads as TGTGCCAGCAGCCGGAGGCCGGGACTAGCCCTCTCTGGGGCCAACGTCCTGACTTTC.